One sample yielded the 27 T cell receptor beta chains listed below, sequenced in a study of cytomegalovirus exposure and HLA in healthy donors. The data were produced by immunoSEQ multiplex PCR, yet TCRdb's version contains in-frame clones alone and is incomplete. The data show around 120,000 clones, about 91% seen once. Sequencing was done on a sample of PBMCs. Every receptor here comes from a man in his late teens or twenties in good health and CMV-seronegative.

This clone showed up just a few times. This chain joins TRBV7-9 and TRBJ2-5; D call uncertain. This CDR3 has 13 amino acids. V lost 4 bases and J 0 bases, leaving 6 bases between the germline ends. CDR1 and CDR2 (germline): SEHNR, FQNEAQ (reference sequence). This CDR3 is CASSSLYQETQYF. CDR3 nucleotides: TGTGCCAGCAGCTCATTGTACCAAGAGACCCAGTACTTC.

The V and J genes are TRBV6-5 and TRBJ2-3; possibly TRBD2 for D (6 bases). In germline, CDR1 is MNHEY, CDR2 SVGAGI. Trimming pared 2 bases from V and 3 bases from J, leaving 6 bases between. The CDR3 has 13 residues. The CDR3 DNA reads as TGTGCCAGCAGTTACGGAGGGACAGATACGCAGTATTTT. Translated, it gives CASSYGGTDTQYF.

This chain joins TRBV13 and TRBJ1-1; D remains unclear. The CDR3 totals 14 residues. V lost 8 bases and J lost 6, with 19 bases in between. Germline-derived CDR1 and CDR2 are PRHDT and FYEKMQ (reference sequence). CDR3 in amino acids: CASAPGLPLPEAFF. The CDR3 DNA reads TGTGCCAGCGCCCCCGGACTACCCTTGCCTGAAGCTTTCTTT.

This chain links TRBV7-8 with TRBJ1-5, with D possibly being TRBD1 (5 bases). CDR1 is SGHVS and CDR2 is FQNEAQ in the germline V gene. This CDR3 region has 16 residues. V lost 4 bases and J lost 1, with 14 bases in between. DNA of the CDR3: TGTGCCAGCAGCTCGAGGCGGGGGATCAGCAATCAGCCCCAGCATTTT. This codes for CASSSRRGISNQPQHF. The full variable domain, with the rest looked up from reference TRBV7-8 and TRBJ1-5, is GAGVSQSPRYKVAKRGQDVALRCDPISGHVSLFWYQQALGQGPEFLTYFQNEAQLDKSGLPSDRFFAERPEGSVSTLKIQRTQQEDSAVYLCASSSRRGISNQPQHFGDGTRLSIL.

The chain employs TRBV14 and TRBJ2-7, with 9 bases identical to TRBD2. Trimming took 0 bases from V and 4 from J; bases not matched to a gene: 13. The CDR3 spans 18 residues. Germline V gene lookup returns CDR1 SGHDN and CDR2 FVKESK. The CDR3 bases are TGTGCCAGCAGCCAAGATCGGTCCTGGCGGGGGGGCTTTTACGAGCAGTACTTC. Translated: CASSQDRSWRGGFYEQYF.

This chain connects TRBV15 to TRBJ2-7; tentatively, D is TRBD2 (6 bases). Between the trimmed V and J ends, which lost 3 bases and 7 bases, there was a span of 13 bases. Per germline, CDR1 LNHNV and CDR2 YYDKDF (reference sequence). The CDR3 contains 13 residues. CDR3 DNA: TGTGCCACCAGCAGTGGGAGGACGAGGGAGCAGTACTTC. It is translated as CATSSGRTREQYF.

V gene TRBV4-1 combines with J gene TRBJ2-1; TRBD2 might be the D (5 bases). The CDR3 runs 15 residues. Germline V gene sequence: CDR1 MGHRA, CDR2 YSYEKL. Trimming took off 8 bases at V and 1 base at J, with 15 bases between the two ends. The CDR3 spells CASSLAGPSYNEQFF. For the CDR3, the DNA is TGCGCCAGCTCCCTTGCGGGCCCTTCCTACAATGAGCAGTTCTTC.

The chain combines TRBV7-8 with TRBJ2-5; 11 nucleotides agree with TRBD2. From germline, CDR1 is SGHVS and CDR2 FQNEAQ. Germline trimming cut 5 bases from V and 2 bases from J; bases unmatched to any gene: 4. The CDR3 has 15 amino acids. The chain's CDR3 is CASSVTSGTQETQYF. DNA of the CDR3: TGTGCCAGCAGCGTGACTAGCGGGACACAAGAGACCCAGTACTTC. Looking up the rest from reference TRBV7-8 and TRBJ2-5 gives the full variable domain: GAGVSQSPRYKVAKRGQDVALRCDPISGHVSLFWYQQALGQGPEFLTYFQNEAQLDKSGLPSDRFFAERPEGSVSTLKIQRTQQEDSAVYLCASSVTSGTQETQYFGPGTRLLVL.

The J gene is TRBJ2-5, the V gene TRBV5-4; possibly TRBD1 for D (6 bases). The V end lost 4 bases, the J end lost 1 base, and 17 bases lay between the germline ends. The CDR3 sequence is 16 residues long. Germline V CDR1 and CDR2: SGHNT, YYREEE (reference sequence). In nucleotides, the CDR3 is TGTGCCAGCAGCGGTGGTGGTAGGACAGCCCAAGAGACCCAGTACTTC. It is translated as CASSGGGRTAQETQYF.

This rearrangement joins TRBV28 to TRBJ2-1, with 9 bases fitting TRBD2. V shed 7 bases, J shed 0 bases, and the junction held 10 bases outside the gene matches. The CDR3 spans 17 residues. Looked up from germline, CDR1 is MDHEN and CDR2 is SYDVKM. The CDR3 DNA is TGTGCCAGCACCCCTAGCGGGATATTCAACTCCTACAATGAGCAGTTCTTC. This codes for CASTPSGIFNSYNEQFF. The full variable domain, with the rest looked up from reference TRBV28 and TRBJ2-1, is DVKVTQSSRYLVKRTGEKVFLECVQDMDHENMFWYRQDPGLGLRLIYFSYDVKMKEKGDIPEGYSVSREKKERFSLILESASTNQTSMYLCASTPSGIFNSYNEQFFGPGTRLTVL.

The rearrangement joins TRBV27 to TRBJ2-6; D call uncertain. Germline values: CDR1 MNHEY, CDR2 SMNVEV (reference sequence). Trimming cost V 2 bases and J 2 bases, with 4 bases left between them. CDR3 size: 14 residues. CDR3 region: CASSLIAGANVLTF. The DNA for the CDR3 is TGTGCCAGCAGTTTAATCGCTGGGGCCAACGTCCTGACTTTC.

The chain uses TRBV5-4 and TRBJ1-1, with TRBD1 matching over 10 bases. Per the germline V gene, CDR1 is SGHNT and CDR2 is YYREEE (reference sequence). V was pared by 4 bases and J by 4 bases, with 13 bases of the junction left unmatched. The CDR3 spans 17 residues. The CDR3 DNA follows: TGTGCCAGCAGCACTACCGCCGGGACAGGGGTCTTCACTGAAGCTTTCTTT. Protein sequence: CASSTTAGTGVFTEAFF.

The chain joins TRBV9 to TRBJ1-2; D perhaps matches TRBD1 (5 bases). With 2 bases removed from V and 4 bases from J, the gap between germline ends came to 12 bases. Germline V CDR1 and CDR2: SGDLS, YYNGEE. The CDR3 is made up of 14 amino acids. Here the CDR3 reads CASSVSPDTYGYTF. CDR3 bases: TGTGCCAGCAGCGTTAGCCCGGACACCTATGGCTACACCTTC.

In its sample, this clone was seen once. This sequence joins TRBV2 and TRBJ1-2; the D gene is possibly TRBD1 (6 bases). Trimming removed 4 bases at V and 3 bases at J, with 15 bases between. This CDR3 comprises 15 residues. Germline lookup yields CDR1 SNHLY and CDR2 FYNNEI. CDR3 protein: CASSVRQVVYYGYTF. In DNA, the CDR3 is TGTGCCAGCAGTGTCAGACAGGTCGTCTACTATGGCTACACCTTC.

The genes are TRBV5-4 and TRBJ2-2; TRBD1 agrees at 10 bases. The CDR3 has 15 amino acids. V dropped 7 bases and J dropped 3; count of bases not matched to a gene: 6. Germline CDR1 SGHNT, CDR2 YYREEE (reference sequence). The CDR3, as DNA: TGTGCCAGCTCTGGAGGGACAGGGGACACCGGGGAGCTGTTTTTT. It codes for CASSGGTGDTGELFF.

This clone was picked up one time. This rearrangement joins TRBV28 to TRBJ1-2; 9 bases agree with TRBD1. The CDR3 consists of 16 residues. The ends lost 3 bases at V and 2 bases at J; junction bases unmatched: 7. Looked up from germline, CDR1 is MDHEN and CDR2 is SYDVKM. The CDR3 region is CASSLAGTGTNYGYTF. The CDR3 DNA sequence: TGTGCCAGCAGTTTGGCCGGGACAGGGACGAACTATGGCTACACCTTC.

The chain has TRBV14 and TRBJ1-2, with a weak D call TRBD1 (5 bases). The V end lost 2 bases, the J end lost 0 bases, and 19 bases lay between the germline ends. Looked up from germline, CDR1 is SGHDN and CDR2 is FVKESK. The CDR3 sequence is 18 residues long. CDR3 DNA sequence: TGTGCCAGCAGCCAAAGTGGATCAGGGCGGGAATCTAACTATGGCTACACCTTC. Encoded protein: CASSQSGSGRESNYGYTF. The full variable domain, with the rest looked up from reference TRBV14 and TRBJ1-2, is EAGVTQFPSHSVIEKGQTVTLRCDPISGHDNLYWYRRVMGKEIKFLLHFVKESKQDESGMPNNRFLAERTGGTYSTLKVQPAELEDSGVYFCASSQSGSGRESNYGYTFGSGTRLTVV.

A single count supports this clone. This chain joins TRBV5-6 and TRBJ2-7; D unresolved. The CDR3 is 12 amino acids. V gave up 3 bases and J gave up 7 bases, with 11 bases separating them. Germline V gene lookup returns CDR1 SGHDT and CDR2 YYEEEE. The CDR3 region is CASSWLSGEQYF. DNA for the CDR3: TGTGCCAGCAGCTGGTTGTCCGGGGAGCAGTACTTC.

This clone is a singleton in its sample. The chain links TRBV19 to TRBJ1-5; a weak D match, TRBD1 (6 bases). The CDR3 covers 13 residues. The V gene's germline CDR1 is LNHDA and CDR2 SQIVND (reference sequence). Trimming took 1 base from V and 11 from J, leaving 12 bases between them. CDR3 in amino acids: CASSIGGHWAQHF. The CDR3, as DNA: TGTGCCAGTAGTATAGGGGGGCATTGGGCCCAGCATTTT. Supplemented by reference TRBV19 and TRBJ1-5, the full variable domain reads DGGITQSPKYLFRKEGQNVTLSCEQNLNHDAMYWYRQDPGQGLRLIYYSQIVNDFQKGDIAEGYSVSREKKESFPLTVTSAQKNPTAFYLCASSIGGHWAQHFGDGTRLSIL.

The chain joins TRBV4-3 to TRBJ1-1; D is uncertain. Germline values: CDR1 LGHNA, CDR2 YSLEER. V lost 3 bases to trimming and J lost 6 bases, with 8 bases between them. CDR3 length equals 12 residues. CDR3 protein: CASSQGGPEAFF. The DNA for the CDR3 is TGCGCCAGCAGCCAGGGAGGGCCTGAAGCTTTCTTT.

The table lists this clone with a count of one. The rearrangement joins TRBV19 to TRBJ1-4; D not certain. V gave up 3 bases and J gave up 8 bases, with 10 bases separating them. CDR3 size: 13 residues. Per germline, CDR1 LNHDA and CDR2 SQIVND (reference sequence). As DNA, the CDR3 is TGTGCCAGTAGTATTGTGAACTCCGAAAAACTGTTTTTT. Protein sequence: CASSIVNSEKLFF.

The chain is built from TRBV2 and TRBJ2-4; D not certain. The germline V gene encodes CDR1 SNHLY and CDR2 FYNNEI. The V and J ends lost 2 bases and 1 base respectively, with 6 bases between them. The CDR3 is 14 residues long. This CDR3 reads CASSESEAKNIQYF. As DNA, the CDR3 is TGTGCCAGCAGTGAAAGTGAGGCCAAAAACATTCAGTACTTC. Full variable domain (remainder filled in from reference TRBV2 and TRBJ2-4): EPEVTQTPSHQVTQMGQEVILRCVPISNHLYFYWYRQILGQKVEFLVSFYNNEISEKSEIFDDQFSVERPDGSNFTLKIRSTKLEDSAMYFCASSESEAKNIQYFGAGTRLSVL.

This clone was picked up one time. CDR3 in DNA: TGTGCCAGCAGTGACTACCCTATAGATACGCAGTATTTT. Its protein product is CASSDYPIDTQYF. V and J are TRBV6-1 and TRBJ2-3; D is undetermined. The germline V and J ends were trimmed by 3 bases and 5 bases, with 9 bases remaining between them. The CDR3 runs 13 residues. The germline CDR1 and CDR2 sequences are MNHNS and SASEGT.

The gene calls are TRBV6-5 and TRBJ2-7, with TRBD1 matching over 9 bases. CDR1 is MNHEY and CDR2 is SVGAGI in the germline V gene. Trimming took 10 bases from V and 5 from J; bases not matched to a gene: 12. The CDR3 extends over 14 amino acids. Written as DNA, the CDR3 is TGTGCCACGAAGATGACAGGGGGTCGAGACGAGCAGTACTTC. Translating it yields CATKMTGGRDEQYF.

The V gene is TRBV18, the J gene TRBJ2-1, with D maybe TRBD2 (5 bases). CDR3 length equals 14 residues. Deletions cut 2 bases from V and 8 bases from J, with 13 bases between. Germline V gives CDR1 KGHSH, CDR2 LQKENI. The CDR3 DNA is TGTGCCAGCTCACCAGGGTGGCACGGGGATGAGCAGTTCTTC. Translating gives CASSPGWHGDEQFF.

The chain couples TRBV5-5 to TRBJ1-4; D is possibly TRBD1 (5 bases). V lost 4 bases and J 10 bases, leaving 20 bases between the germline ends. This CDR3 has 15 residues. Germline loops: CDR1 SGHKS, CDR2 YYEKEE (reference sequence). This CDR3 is CASSQAHNIGGKLFF. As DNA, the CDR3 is TGTGCCAGCAGCCAGGCCCACAATATCGGGGGAAAACTGTTTTTT.

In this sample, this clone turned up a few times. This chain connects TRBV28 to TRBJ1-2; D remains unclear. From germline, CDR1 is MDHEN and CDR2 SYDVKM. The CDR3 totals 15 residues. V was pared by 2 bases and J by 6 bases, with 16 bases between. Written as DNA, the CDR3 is TGTGCCAGCAGTTTAGACAAGCCTCAGGATGATGGCTACACCTTC. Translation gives CASSLDKPQDDGYTF.